Following are 26 T cell receptor beta chains from one sample sequenced in a study of T cell responses to AZD1222 COVID-19 vaccine. Sequencing used immunoSEQ multiplex PCR; TCRdb keeps in-frame clones, though not all of them. The sample lists roughly 180,000 clones; about 93% were seen once. The specimen was peripheral blood, collected on day 0 of AZD1222 vaccination. These receptors originate from an adult in good health.

The rearrangement joins TRBV6-5 to TRBJ1-1; D call uncertain. The germline CDR1 and CDR2 sequences are MNHEY and SVGAGI. V shed 6 bases and J shed 1 base, with 12 bases lying between them. CDR3 length: 14 residues. The CDR3 region is CASRRVEGNTEAFF. CDR3 nucleotides: TGTGCCAGCAGGAGAGTTGAGGGGAACACTGAAGCTTTCTTT.

The chain has TRBV5-1 and TRBJ2-5, with D hard to call. Germline V lookup: CDR1 SGHRS, CDR2 YFSETQ. Trimming stripped 0 bases from V and 7 bases from J, with 10 bases between. The CDR3 consists of 13 residues. The CDR3 nucleotides are TGCGCCAGCAGCTTGGAAGGAGAGGTGACCCAGTACTTC. It specifies CASSLEGEVTQYF.

The V gene is TRBV28, the J gene TRBJ1-2; the match to TRBD1 covers 8 bases. The CDR3 is 14 residues long. Germline CDR1 and CDR2: MDHEN and SYDVKM. After removal of 5 bases from V and 8 bases from J, the junction contained 10 bases not matched to a gene. Written as DNA, the CDR3 is TGTGCCAGCAGTCTCAGGACAGGGCGGGACGGCTACACCTTC. Its protein is CASSLRTGRDGYTF.

This clone came up once. This chain connects TRBV27 to TRBJ1-1, with 7 bases lining up with TRBD1. The CDR3 is 14 residues long. V trimming: 6 bases; J trimming: 8 bases; junction bases outside the gene matches: 12. Germline values: CDR1 MNHEY, CDR2 SMNVEV (reference sequence). Written as DNA, the CDR3 is TGTGCCAGCAGCCCGATCCGGGACAGCCTAGAAGCTTTCTTT. Translation gives CASSPIRDSLEAFF.

The chain is built from TRBV18 and TRBJ1-1; TRBD1 aligns across 9 bases. The CDR3 loop spans 17 amino acids. Germline V gene lookup returns CDR1 KGHSH and CDR2 LQKENI. V shed 2 bases and J 2 bases; nucleotides not matched to a gene: 9. The CDR3 bases are TGTGCCAGCTCACCATTGGCGGGACAGGGAATTAACACTGAAGCTTTCTTT. It encodes CASSPLAGQGINTEAFF.

The chain recombines TRBV6-5 with TRBJ1-2, with D possibly being TRBD1 (5 bases). This CDR3 is 14 amino acids long. CDR1 is MNHEY, CDR2 SVGAGI, per germline. Between the trimmed V and J ends, which lost 2 bases and 8 bases, there was a span of 15 bases. CDR3: CASSYRTPSHGYTF. The CDR3 bases are TGTGCCAGCAGTTACAGGACACCATCCCACGGCTACACCTTC.

This CDR3 reads CASSPGISGANVLTF. As DNA, the CDR3 is TGTGCCAGCTCACCAGGGATCTCTGGGGCCAACGTCCTGACTTTC. The chain recombines TRBV18 with TRBJ2-6; D is undetermined. Trimming cost V 2 bases and J 0 bases, with 5 bases left between them. This CDR3 has 15 residues. Germline CDR1 is KGHSH and CDR2 is LQKENI.

The chain links TRBV5-8 to TRBJ1-2; TRBD1 matches at 7 bases. V lost 4 bases and J lost 7; bases outside the gene matches: 4. CDR1 and CDR2 (germline): SGHTS, YDEGEE. There are 12 residues in the CDR3. The CDR3 DNA follows: TGTGCCAGCAGCCCACAGGGGACTGGCTACACCTTC. This sequence encodes CASSPQGTGYTF.

This clone was counted only a few times. This chain uses TRBV6-5 with TRBJ1-3, with 12 bases that match TRBD1. The V gene end was trimmed by 4 bases and the J gene end by 8 bases; junction bases not matched to a gene: 9. The CDR3 spans 16 residues. Looked up from germline, CDR1 is MNHEY and CDR2 is SVGAGI. The DNA for the CDR3 is TGTGCCAGCAGTTCCCAACCGGGACAGGGGGCATACACCATATATTTT. This gives the protein CASSSQPGQGAYTIYF.

The chain couples TRBV6-2 or TRBV6-3 to TRBJ1-2; D is ambiguous. The CDR3 consists of 15 residues. Trimming took off 4 bases at V and 8 bases at J, with 20 bases between the two ends. CDR1 and CDR2 from the germline V gene are MNHEY and SVGEGT. The CDR3 loop is CASSSTVSLIRGYTF. The CDR3 region has the DNA TGTGCCAGCAGTTCAACGGTCAGCCTCATCCGCGGCTACACCTTC.

The chain couples TRBV10-1 to TRBJ2-5, with D unresolved. There are 13 residues in the CDR3. V was trimmed by 1 base and J by 5 bases, leaving 8 bases between them. Per the germline V gene, CDR1 is WNHNN and CDR2 is SYGVQD (reference sequence). The CDR3 reads CASSEWVGETQYF. The CDR3 DNA follows: TGCGCCAGCAGTGAGTGGGTTGGGGAGACCCAGTACTTC.

J is TRBJ1-4 and V is TRBV28; maybe TRBD1 (6 bases). Trimming pared 3 bases from V and 3 bases from J, leaving 14 bases between. The germline gives CDR1 MDHEN, CDR2 SYDVKM. The CDR3 loop spans 16 amino acids. CDR3 bases: TGTGCCAGCAGTTTGTATTTCGGACAGTCTAATGAAAAACTGTTTTTT. It codes for CASSLYFGQSNEKLFF.

The chain couples TRBV6-6 to TRBJ2-7; 9 positions match TRBD1. Germline loops: CDR1 MNHNY, CDR2 SVGAGI (reference sequence). The V segment lost 2 bases and the J segment 6 bases; nucleotides outside the gene matches: 5. This CDR3 is 14 amino acids long. The CDR3 region has the DNA TGTGCCAGCAGTTACGTACAGGGGGCAAGCGAGCAGTACTTC. Translating gives CASSYVQGASEQYF.

The rearrangement joins TRBV30 to TRBJ2-5; 7 bases align to TRBD2. Germline trimming cut 0 bases from V and 4 bases from J; bases unmatched to any gene: 8. The CDR3 totals 15 residues. The V gene's germline CDR1 is GTSNPN and CDR2 SVGIG (reference sequence). CDR3 amino acids: CAWSVGSGVGETQYF. The CDR3 DNA reads TGTGCCTGGAGTGTAGGGAGCGGGGTCGGAGAGACCCAGTACTTC.

This sequence joins TRBV18 and TRBJ1-1; D gene unclear. CDR1 and CDR2 from the germline V gene are KGHSH and LQKENI. V lost 5 bases to trimming and J lost 1 base, with 23 bases between them. The CDR3 spans 18 residues. The CDR3 here is CASSVTGDMGEGNTEAFF. The CDR3 DNA sequence: TGTGCCAGCTCAGTTACCGGGGATATGGGAGAGGGGAACACTGAAGCTTTCTTT.

The chain has TRBV18 and TRBJ2-1; D is ambiguous. V was shortened by 2 bases and J by 8 bases, with 7 bases between the two germline ends. Per germline, CDR1 KGHSH and CDR2 LQKENI. The CDR3 is 12 amino acids. CDR3 sequence: CASSPLVDEQFF. The CDR3 nucleotides read TGTGCCAGCTCACCATTAGTCGATGAGCAGTTCTTC.

The rearrangement joins TRBV16 to TRBJ1-2; no clear D. This CDR3 contains 13 residues. V lost 1 base to trimming and J lost 4 bases, with 7 bases between them. Germline V gene sequence: CDR1 KGHSY, CDR2 FQNENV. The CDR3 protein is CASSQYQSYGYTF. CDR3 nucleotide sequence: TGTGCCAGCAGCCAATACCAGTCCTATGGCTACACCTTC.

This chain joins TRBV4-2 and TRBJ2-7; D is unresolved. This CDR3 is built from 12 residues. Trimming shortened V by 2 bases and J by 2 bases, and 4 bases separated the two germline ends. CDR1 is LGHNA and CDR2 is YNFKEQ in the germline V gene. The CDR3 sequence is CASSQYTYEQYF. The CDR3 DNA is TGTGCCAGCAGCCAATATACCTACGAGCAGTACTTC.

This chain connects TRBV12-3 or TRBV12-4 to TRBJ1-1, with 7 positions matching TRBD1. The CDR3 loop spans 13 amino acids. With 7 bases clipped from V and 4 bases from J, the junction kept 6 bases outside the gene matches. The CDR3 region has the DNA TGTGCCAGCACCGTGGGACAGCTCACTGAAGCTTTCTTT. It specifies CASTVGQLTEAFF.

The chain couples TRBV7-9 to TRBJ2-6, with D hard to call. The CDR3 runs to 15 residues. Germline V gene data show CDR1 as SEHNR and CDR2 as FQNEAQ (reference sequence). V was trimmed by 8 bases and J by 4 bases, leaving 15 bases between them. CDR3 residues: CASGFTGVGANVLTF. CDR3 DNA: TGTGCCAGCGGATTCACGGGTGTCGGGGCCAACGTCCTGACTTTC.

V is TRBV29-1 and J is TRBJ1-1; a possible D gene is TRBD1 (5 bases). CDR3 length: 14 amino acids. Germline V gene sequence: CDR1 SQVTM, CDR2 ANQGSEA. V shed 5 bases and J shed 2 bases, with 15 bases lying between them. Here the CDR3 DNA reads TGCAGCGTTTCGCCGGGGGGGGTCAACACTGAAGCTTTCTTT. Its protein is CSVSPGGVNTEAFF.

As DNA, the CDR3 is TGTGCCAGTAGTCGCAACCCCGGGACGGTCAACACTGAAGCTTTCTTT. The encoded protein is CASSRNPGTVNTEAFF. This chain links TRBV19 with TRBJ1-1; maybe TRBD1 (5 bases). Trimming stripped 5 bases from V and 2 bases from J, with 18 bases between. Germline V gene sequence: CDR1 LNHDA, CDR2 SQIVND (reference sequence). CDR3 length: 16 amino acids.

V gene TRBV27 combines with J gene TRBJ2-7; D ambiguous. Germline CDR1 MNHEY, CDR2 SMNVEV (reference sequence). This CDR3 contains 13 residues. Trimming cost V 5 bases and J 7 bases, with 15 bases left between them. CDR3 amino acids: CASSLRPTGEQYF. The DNA for the CDR3 is TGTGCCAGCAGTCTAAGACCTACTGGGGAGCAGTACTTC.

This chain connects TRBV10-3 to TRBJ2-5; TRBD2 matches 11 bases. The V gene end was trimmed by 2 bases and the J gene end by 2 bases; junction bases not matched to a gene: 4. This CDR3 has 16 residues. The germline CDR1 and CDR2 sequences are ENHRY and SYGVKD. The CDR3 is CAISEPRTSGQETQYF. Here the CDR3 DNA reads TGTGCCATCAGTGAGCCTAGGACTAGCGGGCAAGAGACCCAGTACTTC.

This clone occurred a few times. V and J are TRBV6-2 or TRBV6-3 and TRBJ2-7; the match to TRBD2 covers 11 bases. V gave up 2 bases and J gave up 4 bases; unmatched junction bases: 1. This CDR3 comprises 14 residues. The V gene's germline CDR1 is MNHEY and CDR2 SVGEGT. Written as DNA, the CDR3 is TGTGCCAGCAGTTACACTAGCGGGAGTTACGAGCAGTACTTC. Amino acids: CASSYTSGSYEQYF.

The V call is TRBV7-2, the J call TRBJ2-5; D is ambiguous. V was trimmed by 1 base and J by 4 bases, leaving 10 bases between them. In germline, CDR1 is SGHTA, CDR2 FQGNSA. CDR3 size: 14 residues. The CDR3 region has the DNA TGTGCCAGCAGCTTAGTTTGGCGGACAGAGACCCAGTACTTC. The encoded protein is CASSLVWRTETQYF.